The 6 T cell receptor beta chains listed next were all sequenced from one sample in a study of T cell repertoires in cytomegalovirus infection. TCRdb re-analysed the reads in MiXCR, keeping a single row per CDR3 protein. The sample consists of about 740,000 distinct CDR3 sequences, roughly 30% of them appearing once. Their target antigens are unknown. The material was cultured PBMCs, obtained from culture after CMV antigen stimulation. Receptors originate from a human donor in good health (CMV status not recorded). Some clones in this sample may be carry-over from other donors' samples.

The chain recombines TRBV20-1 with TRBJ2-7, with D perhaps matching TRBD2 (7 bases). The CDR3 has 14 amino acids. The germline V and J ends were trimmed by 6 bases and 5 bases, with 20 bases remaining between them. CDR1 is DFQATT, CDR2 SNEGSKA, per germline (reference sequence). The CDR3 here is CSAKRWGGGDEQYF. The CDR3 bases are TGCAGTGCCAAGAGATGGGGGGGCGGAGACGAGCAGTACTTC.

This clonotype was detected many times. The chain couples TRBV7-8 to TRBJ1-2; 11 nucleotides align to TRBD1. Germline V CDR1 and CDR2: SGHVS, FQNEAQ. Unmatched junction bases numbered 4, after V lost 3 bases and J lost 4 bases. The CDR3 is 15 residues long. CDR3 sequence (DNA): TGTGCCAGCAGCTTTCGGACAGGGGGCATCTATGGCTACACCTTC. It translates to CASSFRTGGIYGYTF.

This clonotype was observed a single time. J is TRBJ2-3 and V is TRBV10-3; 10 bases are a match to TRBD2. The CDR3 is 15 residues long. CDR1 is ENHRY and CDR2 is SYGVKD in the germline V gene. V shed 5 bases, J shed 4 bases, and the junction held 6 bases outside the gene matches. For the CDR3, the DNA is TGTGCCATCAGTCAACTAGCGGGGACCTCAGATACGCAGTATTTT. It yields the protein CAISQLAGTSDTQYF.

The sample holds a few counts of this clonotype. The chain joins TRBV7-6 to TRBJ2-2; no clear D gene. This CDR3 contains 11 residues. CDR1 SGHVS and CDR2 FNYEAQ come from the germline V gene. Trimming removed 8 bases at V and 6 bases at J, with 7 bases between. CDR3 nucleotides: TGTGCCAGCTGGACCTCCGGGGAGCTGTTTTTT. Residues: CASWTSGELFF. The whole variable domain, filled in from reference TRBV7-6 and TRBJ2-2, reads GAGVSQSPRYKVTKRGQDVALRCDPISGHVSLYWYRQALGQGPEFLTYFNYEAQQDKSGLPNDRFSAERPEGSISTLTIQRTEQRDSAMYRCASWTSGELFFGEGSRLTVL.

This clonotype was seen more than once but under ten times. The chain joins TRBV5-4 to TRBJ1-2; no definite D call. CDR1 and CDR2 (germline): SGHNT, YYREEE (reference sequence). Trimming cost V 0 bases and J 6 bases, with 9 bases left between them. The CDR3 sequence is 13 residues long. DNA of the CDR3: TGTGCCAGCAGCTTGGTGGAGAGGAATGGCTACACCTTC. This codes for CASSLVERNGYTF.

The chain couples TRBV20-1 to TRBJ1-1; tentatively, D is TRBD1 (6 bases). The length of the CDR3 is 16 residues. Between the trimmed V and J ends, which lost 0 bases and 1 base, there was a span of 15 bases. Germline V gene data show CDR1 as DFQATT and CDR2 as SNEGSKA (reference sequence). CDR3 residues: CSARDFGGGGNTEAFF. CDR3 DNA: TGCAGTGCTAGAGATTTTGGAGGAGGGGGGAACACTGAAGCTTTCTTT.